This paragraph reports one T cell receptor beta chain. Its antigen is unidentified. This sample is part of a study of T-cell reconstitution after alpha-beta-depleted transplantation in children. TCRbeta library construction was performed incorporating unique molecular identifiers. TCRdb re-called the PCR reads through MiXCR, storing one row per CDR3 protein. The table includes a few hundred thousand distinct CDR3 sequences, around 13% detected once. V lost 7 bases, J lost 0 bases, and 16 bases lay in between. This CDR3 is built from 16 residues. Study conclusions and caveats: The high TCRbeta diversity at day 60 in some patients came from surviving recipient T cells and thymic progenitors. As was reported, about two months after transplant, alpha-beta T cells came from several hundred expanded graft clones. It was newly produced T cells that mostly accounted for T-cell counts and diversity one year after transplant.

The genes are TRBV12-3 or TRBV12-4 and TRBJ2-1; D possibly corresponds to TRBD2 (6 bases). The sample in question was PBMCs, mostly from graft donor cells, obtained 360 days after TCRalphabeta/CD19-depleted stem cell transplant. This TCR was recovered from a male patient aged 5 to 17 who had a stem cell transplant for acute myeloid leukemia, so the T cells may come from the graft donor. CDR3 sequence reads: CASNARLVSSYNEQFF. CDR3 sequence (DNA): TGTGCCAGCAATGCGAGACTAGTCAGCTCCTACAATGAGCAGTTCTTC.